The clone carrying this T cell receptor (beta chain) appeared once. Its antigen is undetermined. The CDR3 is made up of 15 amino acids. The V gene's germline CDR1 is MDHEN and CDR2 SYDVKM. Trimming shortened V by 4 bases and J by 4 bases, and 16 bases separated the two germline ends. The assay was immunoSEQ multiplex PCR, and TCRdb's table has in-frame clones only and misses some. Of roughly 130,000 clones listed, about nine tenths are singletons. This entry is derived from a study of T cell responses to AZD1222 COVID-19 vaccine. Study in general: Pooled together were second doses at about 4 or about 12 weeks. Study outcomes and limitations: Compared with day 0, the breadth and depth of the Spike-specific TCR repertoire rose significantly after two doses of AZD1222. Only six people who got AZD1222 tested seropositive at baseline. Sampling captured repertoires only after the peak T cell response.

The J gene is TRBJ1-2, the V gene TRBV28; D not resolved. This specimen consisted of peripheral blood, obtained on day 0 of AZD1222 vaccination. The source of this sequence is an adult in good health. The DNA for the CDR3 is TGTGCCAGCAGTTCCCCTCGGGGAGGCTTCTATGGCTACACCTTC. This codes for CASSSPRGGFYGYTF.